The rows below give T cell receptor beta chains drawn from one sample of a study of T-cell reconstitution after alpha-beta-depleted transplantation in children. TCRdb recomputed calls from the PCR reads with MiXCR, one row per CDR3 protein. Among 700,000 to 950,000 distinct CDR3 sequences, roughly 15% were seen once, and the ten largest hold 5%. The sample here was PBMCs, mostly from graft donor cells, taken 360 days after TCRalphabeta/CD19-depleted stem cell transplant. All receptors derive from a male patient younger than 18 who had a stem cell transplant for acute lymphoblastic leukemia, so the T cells may come from the graft donor. The CDR3 runs from the conserved cysteine through the conserved F or W. A D gene is named only where the DNA matches it firmly. Clone size is given for some rows only: seen once, a few or many times, or a class if the clone is expanded.

clone_size,v_call,j_call,d_call,cdr3_aa,cdr3_nt
.,TRBV7-7,TRBJ1-4,TRBD1,CASSLARPGGNGKLFF,TGTGCCAGCAGCTTAGCGCGCCCAGGGGGGAATGGAAAACTGTTTTTT
few,TRBV27,TRBJ2-7,TRBD1,CASSYTGTGKYEQYF,TGTGCCAGCAGTTATACAGGGACAGGGAAGTACGAGCAGTACTTC
few,TRBV27,TRBJ1-6,.,CASSRQTDNSPLHF,TGTGCCAGCAGCAGACAGACCGATAATTCACCCCTCCACTTT
many,TRBV10-3,TRBJ2-3,.,CAISDMGIITDTQYF,TGTGCCATCAGTGATATGGGCATTATCACAGATACGCAGTATTTT
.,TRBV7-2,TRBJ2-7,TRBD1,CASSLVGGLPSSYEQYF,TGTGCCAGCAGCTTAGTAGGGGGCCTACCCAGCTCCTACGAGCAGTACTTC
many,TRBV27,TRBJ2-7,.,CASSLSGNYEQYF,TGCGCCAGCAGCTTGTCCGGAAACTACGAGCAGTACTTC
few,TRBV20-1,TRBJ2-1,TRBD1,CSAREGQGVGNEQFF,TGCAGTGCTAGAGAGGGACAGGGGGTCGGCAATGAGCAGTTCTTC
few,TRBV5-1,TRBJ2-5,.,CASSHDSIQETQYF,TGCGCCAGCAGCCACGACAGCATTCAAGAGACCCAGTACTTC
few,TRBV12-3/TRBV12-4,TRBJ1-4,.,CASTEQEDRRNMKLFF,TGTGCCAGCACCGAACAAGAGGACAGAAGAAACATGAAACTGTTTTTT
few,TRBV20-1,TRBJ2-5,TRBD2,CSARDGGRAGETQYF,TGCAGTGCTAGAGATGGCGGGAGGGCCGGGGAGACCCAGTACTTC
many,TRBV19,TRBJ2-7,TRBD1,CASSPGQGDYEQYF,TGTGCCAGCAGTCCGGGACAGGGGGACTACGAGCAGTACTTC
many,TRBV12-3/TRBV12-4,TRBJ2-7,TRBD2,CASSAGLAVYEQYF,TGCGCCAGCAGCGCGGGACTAGCGGTCTACGAGCAGTACTTC
few,TRBV29-1,TRBJ2-7,.,CSARTPRDSYEQYF,TGCAGCGCCCGGACCCCGAGAGACTCCTACGAGCAGTACTTC
many,TRBV20-1,TRBJ2-7,.,CSAEAGVKEQYF,TGCAGTGCTGAGGCAGGGGTGAAAGAGCAGTACTTC
many,TRBV5-1,TRBJ2-3,.,CASSLWMTDTQYF,TGCGCCAGCAGCTTGTGGATGACAGATACGCAGTATTTT
few,TRBV2,TRBJ1-1,.,CASSEVGEAFF,TGTGCCAGCAGTGAAGTAGGGGAAGCTTTCTTT
few,TRBV7-9,TRBJ2-1,TRBD2,CASLPTSGRIQYNEQFF,TGTGCCAGCCTCCCCACTAGCGGGAGGATACAATACAATGAGCAGTTCTTC
.,TRBV29-1,TRBJ1-2,.,CSVPGQPYGYTF,TGCAGCGTTCCCGGACAGCCCTATGGCTACACCTTC
few,TRBV11-1,TRBJ2-3,.,CASSLAQTVSHREEADTQYF,TGTGCCAGCAGCTTAGCACAAACGGTCTCCCACAGGGAGGAGGCAGATACGCAGTATTTT
.,TRBV5-1,TRBJ2-3,TRBD2,CASRSGLAGPLSTDTQYF,TGCGCCAGCAGGAGTGGTCTAGCGGGACCTCTTTCCACAGATACGCAGTATTTT
many,TRBV7-6,TRBJ2-6,.,CASSSQGAGANVLTF,TGTGCCAGCAGCTCGCAGGGAGCTGGGGCCAACGTCCTGACTTTC
few,TRBV29-1,TRBJ1-1,.,CSIRTGQNTEAFF,TGCAGCATACGGACGGGACAGAACACTGAAGCTTTCTTT
few,TRBV5-1,TRBJ2-2,.,CASSRTGTQNTGELFF,TGCGCCAGCAGCCGGACCGGGACACAGAACACCGGGGAGCTGTTTTTT
many,TRBV7-8,TRBJ2-1,.,CASRAGRAKLHNEQFF,TGTGCCAGCAGGGCCGGTAGGGCTAAACTGCACAATGAGCAGTTCTTC
.,TRBV25-1,TRBJ2-3,.,CASSDLDTQYF,TGTGCCAGCAGTGACCTAGATACGCAGTATTTT
.,TRBV5-1,TRBJ2-1,.,CASSLVARGANEQFF,TGCGCCAGCAGCTTGGTGGCCAGGGGAGCAAATGAGCAGTTCTTC
many,TRBV5-1,TRBJ1-1,.,CASSFYGRVRSTEAFF,TGCGCCAGCAGCTTCTATGGCAGGGTGAGGTCCACTGAAGCTTTCTTT
.,TRBV7-2,TRBJ2-1,TRBD2,CASSLAGASGNEQFF,TGTGCCAGCAGCTTAGCGGGCGCTAGCGGGAATGAGCAGTTCTTC
few,TRBV20-1,TRBJ2-7,TRBD1,CSARTGGGYEQYF,TGCAGTGCCAGGACAGGGGGTGGGTACGAGCAGTACTTC
few,TRBV11-2,TRBJ1-3,.,CASSLASQGNTIYF,TGTGCCAGCAGCTTAGCTTCCCAGGGAAACACCATATATTTT
few,TRBV29-1,TRBJ2-3,.,CSGQGGGINTDTQYF,TGCAGCGGCCAGGGGGGGGGGATCAACACAGATACGCAGTATTTT
.,TRBV6-2/TRBV6-3,TRBJ2-3,.,CASSYSASFNPFFMTDTQYF,TGTGCCAGCAGTTACTCTGCTAGCTTTAACCCCTTTTTCATGACAGATACGCAGTATTTT
.,TRBV21-1,TRBJ2-7,.,CASSMGGPLEQYF,TGTGCCAGCAGTATGGGCGGACCCCTGGAGCAGTACTTC
few,TRBV15,TRBJ2-2,TRBD2,CATSRGSGRSTGELFF,TGTGCCACCAGCAGGGGTAGCGGGAGATCTACCGGGGAGCTGTTTTTT
many,TRBV27,TRBJ2-7,.,CASSPYRAGLTYEQYF,TGTGCCAGCAGTCCCTACCGAGCGGGCTTAACCTACGAGCAGTACTTC
.,TRBV20-1,TRBJ2-7,.,CSANRRASAYYEQYF,TGCAGTGCTAACCGGAGGGCTAGCGCTTACTACGAGCAGTACTTC
few,TRBV4-1,TRBJ2-1,.,CASRVPAGSEQFF,TGCGCCAGCAGGGTCCCCGCGGGGAGTGAGCAGTTCTTC
few,TRBV2,TRBJ2-2,TRBD2,CASTFGLGVTGELFF,TGTGCCAGCACTTTTGGACTAGGAGTAACCGGGGAGCTGTTTTTT
many,TRBV20-1,TRBJ2-7,.,CSARGGRGSYEQYF,TGCAGTGCTAGAGGAGGGAGGGGGTCCTACGAGCAGTACTTC
.,TRBV29-1,TRBJ2-7,TRBD1,CSAWGTGGHSGDEQYF,TGCAGCGCTTGGGGGACAGGGGGCCATAGCGGTGACGAGCAGTACTTC
few,TRBV20-1,TRBJ2-1,TRBD1,CSAPGQGFKSSYNEQFF,TGCAGTGCTCCGGGACAGGGCTTCAAGAGCTCCTACAATGAGCAGTTCTTC
.,TRBV12-3/TRBV12-4,TRBJ2-4,TRBD2,CASSFVDAGGSLAKNIQYF,TGTGCCAGCAGTTTTGTTGATGCGGGAGGTTCCCTAGCCAAAAACATTCAGTACTTC
few,TRBV29-1,TRBJ1-2,.,CSVEASGLLYGYTF,TGCAGCGTTGAAGCATCGGGGTTACTCTATGGCTACACCTTC
many,TRBV12-3/TRBV12-4,TRBJ2-1,TRBD2,CASKSGVSYNEQFF,TGTGCCAGCAAAAGCGGGGTATCCTACAATGAGCAGTTCTTC
many,TRBV3-1,TRBJ2-7,.,CASSQDHSYEQYF,TGTGCCAGCAGCCAAGATCACTCCTACGAGCAGTACTTC
.,TRBV10-3,TRBJ2-3,.,CAISARRERGATDTQYF,TGTGCCATCAGTGCCCGAAGGGAGAGGGGGGCCACAGATACGCAGTATTTT
.,TRBV6-2/TRBV6-3,TRBJ2-1,.,CASSYGLLWVSSPLYNEQFF,TGTGCCAGCAGTTACGGTCTGCTCTGGGTCTCCTCACCTCTTTACAATGAGCAGTTCTTC
.,TRBV19,TRBJ2-7,.,CASTVPGRPYEQYF,TGTGCCAGCACTGTCCCGGGCCGGCCCTACGAGCAGTACTTC
.,TRBV2,TRBJ2-1,TRBD1,CASSEARDRGGNEQFF,TGTGCCAGCAGTGAAGCGCGGGACAGGGGAGGGAATGAGCAGTTCTTC
.,TRBV7-8,TRBJ2-1,TRBD2,CASSPPTSSNYNEQFF,TGTGCCAGCAGCCCCCCGACTAGCAGCAATTACAATGAGCAGTTCTTC
.,TRBV6-1,TRBJ1-1,.,CAGSSGGAIEAFF,TGTGCCGGCTCTTCCGGGGGCGCGATTGAAGCTTTCTTT
few,TRBV11-1,TRBJ2-1,.,CASSFTLGGHYNEQFF,TGTGCCAGCAGCTTCACACTCGGGGGACACTACAATGAGCAGTTCTTC
.,TRBV6-2/TRBV6-3,TRBJ2-3,TRBD1,CASSYSQWGQGPDTQYF,TGTGCCAGCAGTTACTCTCAATGGGGACAGGGACCAGATACGCAGTATTTT
.,TRBV19,TRBJ1-1,.,CASSIVDRGGAFF,TGTGCCAGTAGTATAGTCGACCGCGGCGGAGCTTTCTTT
.,TRBV4-1,TRBJ2-5,.,CASSRPAEKETQYF,TGCGCCAGCAGCCGCCCAGCGGAAAAAGAGACCCAGTACTTC
.,TRBV7-6,TRBJ2-1,.,CASSSWDWSSSYNEQFF,TGTGCCAGCAGCTCGTGGGACTGGTCGAGCTCCTACAATGAGCAGTTCTTC
.,TRBV5-1,TRBJ2-5,.,CASSLGLPVETQYF,TGCGCCAGCAGCTTAGGCCTACCAGTAGAGACCCAGTACTTC
few,TRBV11-1,TRBJ2-5,.,CASSLAGGGTGRYQETQYF,TGTGCCAGCAGCTTAGCAGGAGGGGGGACGGGACGGTACCAAGAGACCCAGTACTTC
many,TRBV28,TRBJ2-5,.,CASSLRGIQETQYF,TGTGCCAGCAGTTTAAGGGGTATACAAGAGACCCAGTACTTC
few,TRBV5-1,TRBJ1-1,.,CASCGLEGEAFF,TGCGCCAGCTGCGGCTTGGAGGGTGAAGCTTTCTTT